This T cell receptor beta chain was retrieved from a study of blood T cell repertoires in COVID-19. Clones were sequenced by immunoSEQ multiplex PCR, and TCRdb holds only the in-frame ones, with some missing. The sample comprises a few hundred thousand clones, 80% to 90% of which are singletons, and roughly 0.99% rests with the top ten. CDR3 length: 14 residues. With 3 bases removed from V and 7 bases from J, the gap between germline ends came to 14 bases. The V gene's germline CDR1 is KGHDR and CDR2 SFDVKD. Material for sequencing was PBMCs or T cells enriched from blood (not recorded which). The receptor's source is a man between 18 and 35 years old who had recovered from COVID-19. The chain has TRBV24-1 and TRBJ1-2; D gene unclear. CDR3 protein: CATSDGSGSFGYTF. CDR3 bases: TGTGCCACCAGTGATGGTTCCGGGAGCTTTGGCTACACCTTC.